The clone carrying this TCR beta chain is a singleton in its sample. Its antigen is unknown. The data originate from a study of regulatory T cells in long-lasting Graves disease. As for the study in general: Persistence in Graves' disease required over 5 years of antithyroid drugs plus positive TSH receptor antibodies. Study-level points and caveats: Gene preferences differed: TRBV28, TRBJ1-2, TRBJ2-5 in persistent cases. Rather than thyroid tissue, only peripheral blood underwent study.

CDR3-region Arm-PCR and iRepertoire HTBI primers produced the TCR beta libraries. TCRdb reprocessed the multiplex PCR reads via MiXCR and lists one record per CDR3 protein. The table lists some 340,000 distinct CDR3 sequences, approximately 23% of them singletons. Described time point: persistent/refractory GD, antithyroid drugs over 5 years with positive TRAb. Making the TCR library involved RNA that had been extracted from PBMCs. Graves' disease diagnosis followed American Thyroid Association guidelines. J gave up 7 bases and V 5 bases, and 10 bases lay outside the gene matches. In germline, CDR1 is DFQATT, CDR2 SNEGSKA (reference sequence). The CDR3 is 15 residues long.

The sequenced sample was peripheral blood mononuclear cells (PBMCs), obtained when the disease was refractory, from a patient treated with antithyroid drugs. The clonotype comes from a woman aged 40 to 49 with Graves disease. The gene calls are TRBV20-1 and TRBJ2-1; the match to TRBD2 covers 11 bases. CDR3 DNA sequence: TGCAGTGCTGGGATTACTAGCGGGAGTGGAAATGAGCAGTTCTTC. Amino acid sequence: CSAGITSGSGNEQFF.